This TCR beta chain was recovered during a study of blood T cell repertoires in COVID-19. Study-level information: Acute and convalescent COVID-19 samples came from the United States, Italy and Spain. PBMCs, B-cell-depleted T cells, or T cells were the source of the cDNA or gDNA that made up the material.

As handled by the study authors: Cell counts per sample came from amplifying reference gene primers. Sequencing used immunoSEQ multiplex PCR; TCRdb keeps in-frame clones, though not all of them. The V and J calls and clone size are taken from that table; D and trimming were inferred from the DNA. The profile covers approximately 38,000 clones, with roughly 83% appearing a single time and approximately 25% taken by the ten largest. The V segment lost 1 base and the J segment 7 bases; nucleotides outside the gene matches: 1. CDR1 is SGHTA, CDR2 FQGNSA, per germline. The CDR3 has 14 residues. This receptor was identified in a human donor with acute or convalescent COVID-19. The donor label of this sample is uncertain. The source material was peripheral blood. The chain has TRBV7-2 and TRBJ2-7; 13 bases match TRBD2. This CDR3 reads CASSLVLAGGEQYF. The CDR3 DNA reads TGTGCCAGCAGCTTAGTACTAGCGGGGGGGGAGCAGTACTTC.